The 11 T cell receptor beta chains in this list originate from one sample, sequenced in a study of Ad26.COV2.S vaccination and SARS-CoV-2 variants. This table comes from immunoSEQ multiplex PCR, and its TCRdb copy is limited to in-frame clones, with some not included. The sample shows some 180,000 clones, roughly nine tenths of them seen only once. The specimen was peripheral blood, collected after recovery from COVID-19. The receptors come from a human donor who had recovered from COVID-19.

This rearrangement joins TRBV9 to TRBJ1-1; 7 nucleotides agree with TRBD1. Per germline, CDR1 SGDLS and CDR2 YYNGEE. This CDR3 is 14 amino acids long. With V trimmed by 4 bases and J by 2 bases, 5 bases remained unmatched. CDR3 DNA: TGTGCCAGCAGCCCCCGACAGGGAAACACTGAAGCTTTCTTT. Residues: CASSPRQGNTEAFF.

The CDR3 is CASTLALYNSPLHF. DNA of the CDR3: TGTGCCAGCACGCTGGCTCTCTATAATTCACCCCTCCACTTT. J is TRBJ1-6 and V is TRBV2; no definite D call. CDR3 length: 14 amino acids. The germline gives CDR1 SNHLY, CDR2 FYNNEI. V was trimmed by 7 bases and J by 3 bases, leaving 10 bases between them.

The chain couples TRBV6-1 to TRBJ1-1; no clear D. Germline CDR1 and CDR2: MNHNS and SASEGT. This CDR3 has 16 amino acids. The V gene lost 0 bases and the J gene lost 0 bases, with 11 bases spanning the gap. The CDR3 is CASSEAPIGLNTEAFF. The CDR3 DNA is TGTGCCAGCAGTGAAGCGCCCATAGGACTGAACACTGAAGCTTTCTTT.

The chain uses TRBV5-1 and TRBJ2-5; 10 bases map to TRBD2. Germline loops: CDR1 SGHRS, CDR2 YFSETQ. The J segment lost 4 bases and the V segment lost 3 bases, leaving 6 bases of the junction unmatched. The CDR3 totals 15 residues. CDR3 amino acids: CASSSAGGPGETQYF. The CDR3 nucleotides are TGCGCCAGCAGCTCAGCGGGGGGGCCTGGAGAGACCCAGTACTTC.

The chain combines TRBV11-2 with TRBJ1-5, with D maybe TRBD1 (6 bases). CDR1 SGHAT and CDR2 FQNNGV come from the germline V gene. The CDR3 extends over 14 amino acids. V gave up 5 bases and J gave up 2 bases, with 10 bases separating them. CDR3 in amino acids: CASSPAGGNQPQHF. In DNA form, the CDR3 reads TGTGCCAGCAGCCCGGCAGGGGGCAATCAGCCCCAGCATTTT.

This clone has only a few counts. CDR3 sequence: CASSEFDGELFF. The DNA for the CDR3 is TGTGCCAGCAGTGAATTCGACGGGGAGCTGTTTTTT. V gene TRBV25-1 combines with J gene TRBJ2-2; D remains unclear. CDR1 is MGHDK, CDR2 SYGVNS, per germline. The V gene lost 1 base and the J gene lost 7 bases, with 4 bases spanning the gap. This CDR3 has 12 residues.

J is TRBJ1-1 and V is TRBV12-3 or TRBV12-4; no firm D call. CDR3 length: 12 residues. The V end was cut by 1 base, the J end by 6 bases, with 6 bases between. CDR3 region: CASSLGRPEAFF. The CDR3 nucleotides are TGTGCCAGCAGTTTAGGAAGGCCTGAAGCTTTCTTT.

The chain carries TRBV9 and TRBJ2-3; D perhaps matches TRBD1 (5 bases). The germline V gene encodes CDR1 SGDLS and CDR2 YYNGEE. Trimming pared 4 bases from V and 0 bases from J, leaving 12 bases between. CDR3 length: 15 amino acids. The CDR3: CASSLGVSSTDTQYF. Here the CDR3 DNA reads TGTGCCAGCAGCCTAGGGGTGTCTAGCACAGATACGCAGTATTTT.

This clone was detected only once. V is TRBV7-6 and J is TRBJ2-4; D unresolved. The CDR3 runs to 16 residues. Trimming left V 5 bases short and J 0 bases short, with 14 bases between. Germline V gene sequence: CDR1 SGHVS, CDR2 FNYEAQ. The CDR3 here is CASSRQPDPAKNIQYF. In DNA form, the CDR3 reads TGTGCCAGCAGCCGTCAACCCGACCCAGCCAAAAACATTCAGTACTTC.

V usage is TRBV6-5 and J usage is TRBJ1-1, with 7 bases aligning to TRBD1. The J segment lost 11 bases and the V segment lost 4 bases, leaving 10 bases of the junction unmatched. Germline-derived CDR1 and CDR2 are MNHEY and SVGAGI. The CDR3 spans 13 residues. The CDR3 here is CASSSTKTGTAFF. CDR3 nucleotide sequence: TGTGCCAGCAGTTCCACCAAGACAGGGACGGCTTTCTTT.

The chain is built from TRBV30 and TRBJ2-2; 7 positions match TRBD2. Germline CDR1 and CDR2: GTSNPN and SVGIG (reference sequence). This CDR3 region has 15 residues. Trimming removed 4 bases from V and 4 bases from J; junction bases left unmatched: 9. The CDR3 coding sequence is TGTGCCTGGAACAATAGACTAGCCAGCACCGGGGAGCTGTTTTTT. Encoded protein: CAWNNRLASTGELFF.